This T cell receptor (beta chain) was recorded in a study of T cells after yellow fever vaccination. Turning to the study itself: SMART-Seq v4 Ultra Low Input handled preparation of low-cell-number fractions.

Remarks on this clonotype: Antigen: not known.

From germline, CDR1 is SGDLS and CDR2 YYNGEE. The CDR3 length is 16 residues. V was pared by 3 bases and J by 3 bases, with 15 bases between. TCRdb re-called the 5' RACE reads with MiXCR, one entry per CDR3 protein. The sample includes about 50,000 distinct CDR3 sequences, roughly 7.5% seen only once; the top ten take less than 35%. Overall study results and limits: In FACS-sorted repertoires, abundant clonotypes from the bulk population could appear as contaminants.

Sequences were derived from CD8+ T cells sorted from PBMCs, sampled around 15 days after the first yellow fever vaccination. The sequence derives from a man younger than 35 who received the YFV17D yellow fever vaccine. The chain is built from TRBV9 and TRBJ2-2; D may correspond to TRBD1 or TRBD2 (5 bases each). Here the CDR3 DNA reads TGTGCCAGCAGCGCCCCTGGGGGAGTCGACACCGGGGAGCTGTTTTTT. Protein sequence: CASSAPGGVDTGELFF.